This T cell receptor (beta chain) appears in the sequencing data of a study of cytomegalovirus exposure and HLA in healthy donors. Use of 60 Vbeta and 13 Jbeta primers characterized the PCR. Method: immunoSEQ multiplex PCR; TCRdb's copy keeps in-frame clones and lacks some. The sample comprises fewer than 200,000 clones, 68% of which are singletons, and 4.5% rests with the top ten. J was trimmed by 6 bases and V by 3 bases; bases with no gene match: 13. Germline V gives CDR1 KGHSH, CDR2 LQKENI. The CDR3 runs 16 residues. The rearrangement uses TRBV18 and TRBJ1-2; 7 nucleotides agree with TRBD1. The sample was PBMCs. The TCR was taken from a woman under 30 in good health and CMV-seropositive. This chain's CDR3 is CASSPSRQGLLDGYTF. CDR3 DNA: TGTGCCAGCTCACCCTCCCGACAGGGACTGTTGGATGGCTACACCTTC.